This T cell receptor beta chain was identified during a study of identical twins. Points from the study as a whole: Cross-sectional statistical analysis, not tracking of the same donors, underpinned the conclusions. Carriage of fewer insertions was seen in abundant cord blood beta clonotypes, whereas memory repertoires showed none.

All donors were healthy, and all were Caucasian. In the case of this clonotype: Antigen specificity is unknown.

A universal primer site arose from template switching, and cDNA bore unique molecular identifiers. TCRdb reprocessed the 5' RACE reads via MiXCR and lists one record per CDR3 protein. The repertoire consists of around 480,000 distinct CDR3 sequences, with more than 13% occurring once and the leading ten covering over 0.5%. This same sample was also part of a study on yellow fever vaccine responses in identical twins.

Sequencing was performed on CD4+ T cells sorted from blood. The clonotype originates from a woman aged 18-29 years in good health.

CDR3 coding DNA: TGCAGTGCTGCTCCTAGCACAGATACGCAGTATTTT. It encodes CSAAPSTDTQYF. V is TRBV20-1 and J is TRBJ2-3, with unresolved D. V was shortened by 5 bases and J by 0 bases, with 6 bases between the two germline ends. CDR1 and CDR2 from the germline V gene are DFQATT and SNEGSKA (reference sequence). The CDR3 is 12 amino acids.